This T cell receptor (beta chain) was captured in a study of T-cell memory formation after mild COVID-19 (dated by TCRdb to about 2021). About the full investigation: TCR sequence clusters from the two donors were found to be largely donor specific. In a couple of donors, T-cell clones that expanded and contracted after mild COVID-19 were tracked by sequencing TCRalpha and TCRbeta repertoires over time. The cohort was made up of two young adult volunteers, one female and one male, who were previously healthy.

PBMCs were isolated by Ficoll-Paque density gradient centrifugation. Sequencing instrument: Illumina NovaSeq 6000. TCRalpha and TCRbeta cDNA libraries were constructed by 5'RACE with constant-segment primers, with sample barcodes and unique molecular identifiers being introduced. RNA was extracted from every sample with Trizol reagent. The libraries were amplified in two PCR steps, and the second step added a second sample barcode and Illumina TruSeq adapters. Libraries were sequenced on an Illumina NovaSeq with 2 x 150 bp paired-end reads. The original pipeline was this. With migec v1.2.7, reads were demultiplexed and then collapsed into UMI-guided consensus sequences. Using mixcr v2.1.11, UMI consensuses were aligned to TRA and TRB V and J templates and then assembled into clonotypes. Clonotypes were classified as expanded or contracted when called significant by both edgeR and NoisET, with noise models trained on biological replicates. For edgeR calls, the thresholds were a false discovery rate-adjusted p below 0.01 and a log2 fold-change of 1. PCA with hierarchical clustering of max-normalized trajectories of the 1000 most abundant clonotypes was used as exploratory dynamics analysis. Each responding clone was given a CD4 or CD8 phenotype based on the CD4+ and CD8+ repertoires, which had been sequenced separately. TCRdb reprocessing: public reads trimmed at Q25 with fastp, clones called with MiXCR, in-frame beta chains kept. Each entry is one CDR3 protein sequence, shown with its most common DNA and genes. TCRdb, rather than the study authors, made the V and J calls. The sample records a few hundred thousand distinct CDR3 sequences, 20% to 30% of which are singletons. 7.5% to 10% of the sample lies in the top ten.

Results and caveats for the whole study, not just this receptor: The detection of some responding clones in pre-infection memory suggests that pre-existing cross-reactive memory T cells joined the SARS-CoV-2 response. Clones that contracted from day 15 to 85 showed balanced CD4/CD8 phenotypes, whereas a second wave of clones that expanded from day 15 to 37 leaned towards CD4+. Contracting CD4+ clones were located mainly in the CM and EM memory subsets, whereas CD8+ clones were found to be enriched in EMRA. Whether the second-wave clones peaking on day 37 were SARS-CoV-2 specific was not confirmed. The study covered only two mild cases, and larger cohorts including severe cases with pre-infection samples were considered necessary.

About this clonotype: Its cognate antigen has yet to be identified. The sample holds no much larger clone one base away, and base qualities are not on file.

The CDR3 numbers 12 residues from cysteine through phenylalanine. The DNA shown is the 36-base CDR3, in frame from base 1. Trimming takes 11 bases off V and 3 bases off J; junction bases not matched to a gene: 4. The CDR1 and CDR2 encoded by the germline V gene are SGHTA and FQGNSA. The V and J segments used are TRBV7-2 and TRBJ2-7; 10 bases in the middle match TRBD2. The specimen sequenced was PBMCs or a T cell subset sorted from them (not recorded which). The source of this sequence is an adult woman who had mild COVID-19 (a few samples of this study predate the infection). The sample titles of this study are shuffled in the database, so cell type and time point are left out; the donor was told from shared clones. The DNA is TGTGCCCTGACTAGCGGGCACTACGAGCAGTACTTC. It codes for CALTSGHYEQYF.